The rows below give T cell receptor beta chains drawn from one sample of a study of naive and memory T cell subsets. In TCRdb, the UMI-ligation and nested PCR reads were re-called with MiXCR into one record per CDR3 protein. The sample carries 150,000 or so distinct CDR3 sequences, approximately 22% recorded once. The sequenced material came from naive CD4+ T cells from blood. All receptors derive from a human donor in good health. CDR3s include the opening cysteine and the closing phenylalanine or tryptophan. The D gene is left open where the match is weak. Part of the rows lack a size; the others show once, few, many or a class for expanded clones.

abundance,v_gene,d_gene,j_gene,CDR3nt,CDR3aa
.,TRBV6-5,.,TRBJ1-5,TGTGCCAGCAGTTACGACCTAGGAGGGGGTGCGCCCCAGCATTTT,CASSYDLGGGAPQHF
few,TRBV4-1,.,TRBJ2-7,TGCGCCAGCAGCCAACCCGGACTGAACTACGAGCAGTACTTC,CASSQPGLNYEQYF
.,TRBV4-3,TRBD1,TRBJ2-2,TGCGCCAGCAGCCAAGTCCCTCAGGGGGCCGAAACCGGGGAGCTGTTTTTT,CASSQVPQGAETGELFF
few,TRBV20-1,TRBD2,TRBJ2-1,TGCAGTGCTAGAACACCGGGACTACTCTACAATGAGCAGTTCTTC,CSARTPGLLYNEQFF
few,TRBV4-1,TRBD2,TRBJ2-1,TGCGCCAGCAGCCAAGTGGGAGATAGCGGGAGGGGGACTAGGTTCTTC,CASSQVGDSGRGTRFF
.,TRBV6-5,TRBD1,TRBJ2-7,TGTGCCAGCAGCCCGGGCGGGACAGGTCGGCTCGAGCAGTACTTC,CASSPGGTGRLEQYF
once,TRBV12-3/TRBV12-4,.,TRBJ1-5,TGTGCCAGCAGTTTAGGGCAGAAGGGACGGCCCCAGCATTTT,CASSLGQKGRPQHF
.,TRBV7-3,TRBD2,TRBJ2-1,TGTGCCAGCAGCCCCACTAGCGGAACCTACAATGAGCAGTTCTTC,CASSPTSGTYNEQFF
.,TRBV20-1,.,TRBJ2-5,TGCAGTGCCCTACTTCAAGAGACCCAGTACTTC,CSALLQETQYF
few,TRBV7-9,.,TRBJ1-5,TGTGCCAGCAGCTTAGGGGCGGGACATCCCAATCAGCCCCAGCATTTT,CASSLGAGHPNQPQHF
few,TRBV7-2,.,TRBJ2-3,TGTGCCAGCAGCCCCGCGGAAGATACGCAGTATTTT,CASSPAEDTQYF
few,TRBV7-2,TRBD1,TRBJ1-1,TGTGCCAGCAGCTTGGACAGGGGACCAAACACTGAAGCTTTCTTT,CASSLDRGPNTEAFF
.,TRBV20-1,.,TRBJ2-7,TGCAGTGCTAGAGATCCCGGCGGCAGGATAAGTGAGCAGTACTTC,CSARDPGGRISEQYF
few,TRBV20-1,TRBD2,TRBJ2-1,TGCAGTGCTCCCTCCCGTCGGGAGGGGTACAATGAGCAGTTCTTC,CSAPSRREGYNEQFF
few,TRBV12-3/TRBV12-4,.,TRBJ2-3,TGTGCCAGCAGTGGGACTAGCACAGATACGCAGTATTTT,CASSGTSTDTQYF
many,TRBV28,.,TRBJ2-7,TGTGCCAGCAGCCAGAAGCAGGGATTCGACGAGCAGTACTTC,CASSQKQGFDEQYF
.,TRBV7-9,.,TRBJ1-1,TGTGCCAGCAGAGAGTTAGGGGAAGAAGCTTTCTTT,CASRELGEEAFF
few,TRBV20-1,.,TRBJ2-1,TGCAGTGCTAGAGCCCCGGGACGGTACAATGAGCAGTTCTTC,CSARAPGRYNEQFF
.,TRBV12-3/TRBV12-4,.,TRBJ1-5,TGTGCCAGCAGTTTGAGCCACGGGAATCAGCCCCAGCATTTT,CASSLSHGNQPQHF
few,TRBV2,.,TRBJ2-6,TGTGCCAGCGCCCGGGACACCAGGTACTCTGGGGCCAACGTCCTGACTTTC,CASARDTRYSGANVLTF
many,TRBV6-5,.,TRBJ2-2,TGTGCCAGCAGCAGACAGCCCACCGGGGAGCTGTTTTTT,CASSRQPTGELFF
few,TRBV27,TRBD2,TRBJ2-1,TGTGCCAGCAGTACCCCGGCGGGAGTGGGTTACAATGAGCAGTTCTTC,CASSTPAGVGYNEQFF
.,TRBV23-1,.,TRBJ2-7,TGCGCCAGCAGTCTAACCGGGCCAGGTGTGTACGAGCAGTACTTC,CASSLTGPGVYEQYF
.,TRBV6-5,.,TRBJ2-7,TGTGCCAGCAGTGCCAATGCGCAGGGACTCGGGCAGTACTTC,CASSANAQGLGQYF
many,TRBV10-1,TRBD1,TRBJ2-3,TGCGCCAGCAGTGGGACAGGTTCTAGCACAGATACGCAGTATTTT,CASSGTGSSTDTQYF
.,TRBV5-1,.,TRBJ1-1,TGCGCCAGCAGCTTTCAGGGAACTACTGAAGCTTTCTTT,CASSFQGTTEAFF
few,TRBV5-1,.,TRBJ2-7,TGCGCCAGCAGCCTCCCTGGGGGATACGAGCAGTACTTC,CASSLPGGYEQYF
.,TRBV30,TRBD2,TRBJ2-1,TGTGCCTGGAGGACCGGGACTAGCAATCGCAATGAGCAGTTCTTC,CAWRTGTSNRNEQFF
few,TRBV6-2/TRBV6-3,.,TRBJ2-7,TGTGCCAGCAGTTATATTCGCGGGATTAGCGAGCAGTACTTC,CASSYIRGISEQYF